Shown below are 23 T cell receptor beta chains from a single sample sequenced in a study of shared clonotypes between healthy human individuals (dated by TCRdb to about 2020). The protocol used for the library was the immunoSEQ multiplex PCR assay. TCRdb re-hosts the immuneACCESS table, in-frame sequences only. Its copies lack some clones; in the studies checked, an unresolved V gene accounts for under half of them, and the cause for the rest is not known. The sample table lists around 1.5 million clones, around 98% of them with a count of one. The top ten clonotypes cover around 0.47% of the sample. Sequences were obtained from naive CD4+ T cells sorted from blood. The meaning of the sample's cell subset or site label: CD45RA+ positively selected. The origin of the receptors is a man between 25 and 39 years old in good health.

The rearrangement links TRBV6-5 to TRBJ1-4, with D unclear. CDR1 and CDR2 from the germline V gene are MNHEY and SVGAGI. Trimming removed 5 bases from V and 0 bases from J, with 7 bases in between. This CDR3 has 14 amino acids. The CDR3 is CASSVLATNEKLFF. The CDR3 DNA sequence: TGTGCCAGCAGTGTACTCGCAACTAATGAAAAACTGTTTTTT.

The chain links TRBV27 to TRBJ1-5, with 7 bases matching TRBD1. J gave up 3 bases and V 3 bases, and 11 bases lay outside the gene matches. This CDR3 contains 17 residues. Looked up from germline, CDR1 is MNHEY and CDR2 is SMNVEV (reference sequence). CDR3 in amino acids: CASSLRQTGPNNQPQHF. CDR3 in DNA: TGTGCCAGCAGTTTGAGACAGACAGGGCCGAACAATCAGCCCCAGCATTTT.

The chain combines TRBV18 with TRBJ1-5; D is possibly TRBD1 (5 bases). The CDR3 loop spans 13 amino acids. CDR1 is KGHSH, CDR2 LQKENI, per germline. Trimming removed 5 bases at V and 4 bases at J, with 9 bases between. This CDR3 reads CASSEGLNQPQHF. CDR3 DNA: TGTGCCAGCTCAGAGGGACTTAATCAGCCCCAGCATTTT.

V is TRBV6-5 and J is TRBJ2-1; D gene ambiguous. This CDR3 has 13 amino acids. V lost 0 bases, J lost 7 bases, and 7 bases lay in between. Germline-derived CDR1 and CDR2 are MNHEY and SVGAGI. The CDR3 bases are TGTGCCAGCAGTTACTCGACGTTAAATGAGCAGTTCTTC. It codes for CASSYSTLNEQFF.

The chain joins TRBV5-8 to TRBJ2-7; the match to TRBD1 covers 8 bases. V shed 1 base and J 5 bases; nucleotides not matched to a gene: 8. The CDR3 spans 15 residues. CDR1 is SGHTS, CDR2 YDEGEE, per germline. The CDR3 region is CASSLLPGGPDEQYF. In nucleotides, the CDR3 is TGTGCCAGCAGCTTGTTACCAGGGGGCCCAGACGAGCAGTACTTC. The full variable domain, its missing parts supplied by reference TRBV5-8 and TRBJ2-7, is EAGVTQSPTHLIKTRGQQATLRCSPISGHTSVYWYQQALGLGLQFLLWYDEGEERNRGNFPPRFSGRQFPNYSSELNVNALELEDSALYLCASSLLPGGPDEQYFGPGTRLTVT.

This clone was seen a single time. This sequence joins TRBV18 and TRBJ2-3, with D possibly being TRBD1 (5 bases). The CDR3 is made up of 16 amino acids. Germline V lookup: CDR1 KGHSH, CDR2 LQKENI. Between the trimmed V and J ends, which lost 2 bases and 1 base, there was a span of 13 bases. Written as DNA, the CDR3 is TGTGCCAGCTCACCAAGGGGTTCGGTCCGCACAGATACGCAGTATTTT. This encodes CASSPRGSVRTDTQYF.

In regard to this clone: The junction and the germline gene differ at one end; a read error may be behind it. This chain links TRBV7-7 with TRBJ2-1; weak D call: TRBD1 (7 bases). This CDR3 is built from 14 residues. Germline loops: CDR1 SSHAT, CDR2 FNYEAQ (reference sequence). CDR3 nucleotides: TGTGCTAGCAGCTTAGAACAGGGGACTGGTGAGCAGTTCTTC. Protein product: CASSLEQGTGEQFF.

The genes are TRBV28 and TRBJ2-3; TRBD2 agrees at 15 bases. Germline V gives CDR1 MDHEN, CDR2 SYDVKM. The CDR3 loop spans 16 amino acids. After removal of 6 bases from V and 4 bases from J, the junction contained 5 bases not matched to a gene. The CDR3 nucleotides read TGTGCCAGCAGAGATGGGACTAGCGGGAGGTCAGATACGCAGTATTTT. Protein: CASRDGTSGRSDTQYF. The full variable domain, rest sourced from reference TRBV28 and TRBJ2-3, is DVKVTQSSRYLVKRTGEKVFLECVQDMDHENMFWYRQDPGLGLRLIYFSYDVKMKEKGDIPEGYSVSREKKERFSLILESASTNQTSMYLCASRDGTSGRSDTQYFGPGTRLTVL.

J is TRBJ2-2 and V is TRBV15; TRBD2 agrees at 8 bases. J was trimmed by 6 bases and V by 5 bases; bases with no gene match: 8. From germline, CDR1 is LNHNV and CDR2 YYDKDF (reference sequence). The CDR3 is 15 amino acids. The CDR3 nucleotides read TGTGCCACCAGCCCGGGGGGGGTCGGATCCGGGGAGCTGTTTTTT. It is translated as CATSPGGVGSGELFF.

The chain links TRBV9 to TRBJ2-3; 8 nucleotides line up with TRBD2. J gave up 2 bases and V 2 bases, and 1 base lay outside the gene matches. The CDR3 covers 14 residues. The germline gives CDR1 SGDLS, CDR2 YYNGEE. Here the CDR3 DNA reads TGTGCCAGCAGCGTGCGGGAGGACACAGATACGCAGTATTTT. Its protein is CASSVREDTDTQYF. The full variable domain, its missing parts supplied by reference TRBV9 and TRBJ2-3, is DSGVTQTPKHLITATGQRVTLRCSPRSGDLSVYWYQQSLDQGLQFLIQYYNGEERAKGNILERFSAQQFPDLHSELNLSSLELGDSALYFCASSVREDTDTQYFGPGTRLTVL.

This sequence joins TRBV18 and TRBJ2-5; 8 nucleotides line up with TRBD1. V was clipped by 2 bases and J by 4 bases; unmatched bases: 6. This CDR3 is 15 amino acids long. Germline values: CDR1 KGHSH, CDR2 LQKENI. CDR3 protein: CASSPFQGAGETQYF. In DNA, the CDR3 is TGTGCCAGCTCACCATTTCAGGGGGCGGGAGAGACCCAGTACTTC.

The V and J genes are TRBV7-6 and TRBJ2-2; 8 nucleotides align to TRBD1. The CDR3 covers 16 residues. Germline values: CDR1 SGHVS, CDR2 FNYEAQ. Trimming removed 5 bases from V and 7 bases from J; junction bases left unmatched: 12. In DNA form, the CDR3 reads TGTGCCAGCAGCAGACTCCAGGGGGCAATGGGCGGGGAGCTGTTTTTT. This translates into CASSRLQGAMGGELFF.

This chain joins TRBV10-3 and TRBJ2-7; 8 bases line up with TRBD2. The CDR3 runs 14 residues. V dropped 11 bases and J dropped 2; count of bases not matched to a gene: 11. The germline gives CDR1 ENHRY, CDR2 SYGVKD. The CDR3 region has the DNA TGTGCCTGCCGACCGGGGGGGGATGCCTACGAGCAGTACTTC. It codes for CACRPGGDAYEQYF.

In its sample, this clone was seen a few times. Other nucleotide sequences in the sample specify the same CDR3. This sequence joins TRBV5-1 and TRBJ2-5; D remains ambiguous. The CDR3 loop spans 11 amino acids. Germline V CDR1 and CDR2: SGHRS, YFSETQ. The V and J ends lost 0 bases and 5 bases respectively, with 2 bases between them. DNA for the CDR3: TGCGCCAGCAGCTTGGCTGAGACCCAGTACTTC. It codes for CASSLAETQYF.

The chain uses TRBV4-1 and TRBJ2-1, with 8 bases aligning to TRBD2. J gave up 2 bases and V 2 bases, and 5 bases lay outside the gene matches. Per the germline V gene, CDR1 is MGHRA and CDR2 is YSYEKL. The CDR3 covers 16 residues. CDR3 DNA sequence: TGCGCCAGCAGCCAACGAATACTAGCGGCCTACAATGAGCAGTTCTTC. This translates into CASSQRILAAYNEQFF.

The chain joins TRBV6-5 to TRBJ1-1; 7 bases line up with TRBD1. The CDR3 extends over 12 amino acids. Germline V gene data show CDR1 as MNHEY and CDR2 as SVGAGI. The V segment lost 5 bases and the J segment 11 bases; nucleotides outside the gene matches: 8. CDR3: CASSRDRARAFF. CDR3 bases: TGTGCCAGCAGTCGGGACAGAGCGAGGGCTTTCTTT.

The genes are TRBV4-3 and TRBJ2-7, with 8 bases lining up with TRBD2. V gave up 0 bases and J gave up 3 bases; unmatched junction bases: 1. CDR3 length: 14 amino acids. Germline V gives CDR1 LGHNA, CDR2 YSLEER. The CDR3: CASSQEGTSYEQYF. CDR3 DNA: TGCGCCAGCAGCCAAGAAGGGACTAGCTACGAGCAGTACTTC.

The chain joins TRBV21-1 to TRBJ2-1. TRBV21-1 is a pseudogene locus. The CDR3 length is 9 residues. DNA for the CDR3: TGTGCCAGCAGCACCCACCAGTTCTTC. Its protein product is CASSTHQFF.

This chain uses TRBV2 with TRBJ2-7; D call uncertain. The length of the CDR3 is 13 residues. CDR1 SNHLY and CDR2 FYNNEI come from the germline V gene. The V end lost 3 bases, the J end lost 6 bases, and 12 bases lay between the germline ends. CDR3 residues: CASSEVPRTEQYF. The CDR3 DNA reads TGTGCCAGCAGTGAGGTCCCTCGGACCGAGCAGTACTTC.

CDR3 nucleotides: TGCGCCAGCAGCTTAGGAGGACAGGGGTCCACAGATACGCAGTATTTT. This codes for CASSLGGQGSTDTQYF. The rearrangement uses TRBV5-1 and TRBJ2-3, with 9 nucleotides matching TRBD1. This CDR3 has 16 amino acids. CDR1 and CDR2 (germline): SGHRS, YFSETQ. The V segment lost 2 bases and the J segment 2 bases; nucleotides outside the gene matches: 6. The entire variable domain, with the rest obtained from reference TRBV5-1 and TRBJ2-3, is as follows: KAGVTQTPRYLIKTRGQQVTLSCSPISGHRSVSWYQQTPGQGLQFLFEYFSETQRNKGNFPGRFSGRQFSNSRSEMNVSTLELGDSALYLCASSLGGQGSTDTQYFGPGTRLTVL.

CDR3 nucleotides: TGCGCCAGCAGCTTGGGGGAATTTCCTGGAAACACCATATATTTT. It yields the protein CASSLGEFPGNTIYF. This chain links TRBV5-1 with TRBJ1-3; D is undetermined. This CDR3 spans 15 amino acids. Germline assignment: CDR1 SGHRS and CDR2 YFSETQ. Trimming removed 0 bases at V and 2 bases at J, with 9 bases between.

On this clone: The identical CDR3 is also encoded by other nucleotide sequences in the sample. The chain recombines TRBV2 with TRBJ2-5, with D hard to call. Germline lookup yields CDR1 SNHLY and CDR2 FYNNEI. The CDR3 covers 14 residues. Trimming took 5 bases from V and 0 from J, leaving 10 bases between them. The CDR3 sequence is CASSSGRYQETQYF. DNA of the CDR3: TGTGCCAGCAGTTCAGGACGGTACCAAGAGACCCAGTACTTC.

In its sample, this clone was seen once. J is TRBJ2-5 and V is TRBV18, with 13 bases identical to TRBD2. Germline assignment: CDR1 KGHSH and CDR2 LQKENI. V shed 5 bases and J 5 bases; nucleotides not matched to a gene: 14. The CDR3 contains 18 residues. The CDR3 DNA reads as TGTGCCAGCTCATTCCGACTAGCGGGGGGCCCCCCCGGCGAGACCCAGTACTTC. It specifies CASSFRLAGGPPGETQYF.